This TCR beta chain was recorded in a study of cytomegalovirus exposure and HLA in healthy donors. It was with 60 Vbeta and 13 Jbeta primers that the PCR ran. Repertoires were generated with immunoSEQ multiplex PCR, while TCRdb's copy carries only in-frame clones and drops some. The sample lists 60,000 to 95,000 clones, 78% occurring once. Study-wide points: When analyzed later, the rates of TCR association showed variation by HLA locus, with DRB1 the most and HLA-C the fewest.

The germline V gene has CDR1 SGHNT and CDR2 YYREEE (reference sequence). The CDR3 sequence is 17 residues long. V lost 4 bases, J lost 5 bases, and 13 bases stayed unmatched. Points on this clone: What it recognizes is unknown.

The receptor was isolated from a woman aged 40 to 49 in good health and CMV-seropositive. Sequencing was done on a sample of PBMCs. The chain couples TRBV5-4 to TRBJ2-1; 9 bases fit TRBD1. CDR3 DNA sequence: TGTGCCAGCAGCCCACAGATCGGGACAGGGACCCACAATGAGCAGTTCTTC. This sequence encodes CASSPQIGTGTHNEQFF.